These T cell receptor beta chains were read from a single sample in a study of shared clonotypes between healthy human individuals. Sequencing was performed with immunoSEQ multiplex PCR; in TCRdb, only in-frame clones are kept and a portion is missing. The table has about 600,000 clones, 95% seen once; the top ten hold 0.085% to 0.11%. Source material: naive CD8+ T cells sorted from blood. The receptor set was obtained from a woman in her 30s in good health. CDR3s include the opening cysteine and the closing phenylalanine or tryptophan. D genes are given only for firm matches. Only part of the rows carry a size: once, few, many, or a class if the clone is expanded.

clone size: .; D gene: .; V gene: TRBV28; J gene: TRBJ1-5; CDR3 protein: CASSFESGGNQPQHF; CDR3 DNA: TGTGCCAGCAGTTTTGAAAGTGGAGGTAATCAGCCCCAGCATTTT
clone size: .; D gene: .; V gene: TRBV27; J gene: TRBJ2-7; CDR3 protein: CASSIHHQEYEQYF; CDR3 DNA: TGTGCCAGCAGTATTCACCACCAGGAGTACGAGCAGTACTTC
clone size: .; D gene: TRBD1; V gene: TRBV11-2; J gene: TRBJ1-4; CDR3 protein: CASSLGIVGRGLEKLFF; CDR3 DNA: TGTGCCAGCAGCTTAGGAATAGTGGGCAGGGGGCTTGAAAAACTGTTTTTT
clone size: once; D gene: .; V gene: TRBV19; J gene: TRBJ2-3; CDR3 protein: CASSIWRDDSDTQYF; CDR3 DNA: TGTGCCAGTAGTATTTGGCGGGATGACTCAGATACGCAGTATTTT
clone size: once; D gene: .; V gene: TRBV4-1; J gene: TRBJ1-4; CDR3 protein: CASSRGTATNEKLFF; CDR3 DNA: TGCGCCAGCAGCCGAGGAACCGCAACTAATGAAAAACTGTTTTTT
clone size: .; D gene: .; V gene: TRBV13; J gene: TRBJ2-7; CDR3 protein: CASSLEGSFSEQYF; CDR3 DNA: TGTGCCAGCAGCTTAGAAGGGAGTTTCTCCGAGCAGTACTTC
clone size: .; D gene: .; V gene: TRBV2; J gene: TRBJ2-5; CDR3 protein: CASQRDQETQYF; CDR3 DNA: TGTGCCAGCCAGCGGGACCAAGAGACCCAGTACTTC
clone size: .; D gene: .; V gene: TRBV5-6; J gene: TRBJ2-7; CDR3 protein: CASSLAGITYEQYF; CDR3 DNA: TGTGCCAGCAGCTTGGCAGGGATTACCTACGAGCAGTACTTC
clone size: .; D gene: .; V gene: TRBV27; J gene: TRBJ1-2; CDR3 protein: CASSFYWGLTSYGYTF; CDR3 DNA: TGTGCCAGCAGTTTCTATTGGGGACTGACAAGCTATGGCTACACCTTC
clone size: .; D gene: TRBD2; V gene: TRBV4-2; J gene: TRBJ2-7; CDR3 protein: CASSQASLAGAYEQYF; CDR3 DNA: TGTGCCAGCAGCCAAGCCTCCCTAGCGGGAGCCTACGAGCAGTACTTC
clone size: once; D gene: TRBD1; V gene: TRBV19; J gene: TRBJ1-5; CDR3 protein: CASNPTGGYNQPQHF; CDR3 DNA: TGTGCCAGTAATCCCACAGGGGGTTACAACCAGCCCCAGCATTTT
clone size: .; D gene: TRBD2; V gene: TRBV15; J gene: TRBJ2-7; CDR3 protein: CATSTEGEGSHEQYF; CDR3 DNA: TGTGCCACCAGCACCGAAGGGGAGGGGTCGCACGAGCAGTACTTC
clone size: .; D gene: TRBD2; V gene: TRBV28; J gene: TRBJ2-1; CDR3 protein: CASTPSGGLYNEQFF; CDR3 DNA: TGTGCCAGCACCCCATCGGGGGGGCTCTACAATGAGCAGTTCTTC
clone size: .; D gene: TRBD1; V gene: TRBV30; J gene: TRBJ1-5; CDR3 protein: CAWRPGTGLGDQPQHF; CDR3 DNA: TGTGCCTGGCGCCCCGGGACAGGGCTCGGGGATCAGCCCCAGCATTTT
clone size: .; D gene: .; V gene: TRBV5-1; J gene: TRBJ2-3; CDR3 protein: CASSLGADTQYF; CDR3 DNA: TGCGCCAGCAGCTTGGGGGCAGATACGCAGTATTTT
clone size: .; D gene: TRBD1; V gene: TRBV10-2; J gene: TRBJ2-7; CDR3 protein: CASSESGTASYEQYF; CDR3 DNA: TGCGCCAGCAGTGAGTCTGGGACAGCTTCCTACGAGCAGTACTTC
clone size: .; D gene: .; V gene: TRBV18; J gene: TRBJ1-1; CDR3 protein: CASWGVEPQGQAFF; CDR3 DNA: TGTGCCAGCTGGGGGGTTGAACCACAGGGCCAAGCTTTCTTT
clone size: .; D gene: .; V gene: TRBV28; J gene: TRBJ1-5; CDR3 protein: CASSLGRMGNQPQHF; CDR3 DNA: TGTGCCAGCAGTTTGGGGAGAATGGGCAATCAGCCCCAGCATTTT
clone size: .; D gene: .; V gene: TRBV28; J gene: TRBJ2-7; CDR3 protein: CASSFGLLYEQYF; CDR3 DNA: TGTGCCAGCAGTTTTGGCCTCCTCTACGAGCAGTACTTC
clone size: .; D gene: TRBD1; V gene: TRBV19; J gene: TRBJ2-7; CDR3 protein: CASSIGTGVYEQYF; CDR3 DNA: TGTGCCAGTAGTATTGGGACAGGGGTCTACGAGCAGTACTTC
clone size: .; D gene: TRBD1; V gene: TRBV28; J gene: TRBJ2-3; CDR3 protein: CASSTATLDRGQVDTQYF; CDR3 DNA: TGTGCCAGCAGTACCGCGACCCTTGACAGGGGGCAGGTAGATACGCAGTATTTT
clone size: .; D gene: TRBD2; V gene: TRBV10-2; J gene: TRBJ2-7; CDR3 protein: CASSEWLAGEYHEQYF; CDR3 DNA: TGCGCCAGCAGTGAGTGGCTAGCGGGAGAGTACCACGAGCAGTACTTC
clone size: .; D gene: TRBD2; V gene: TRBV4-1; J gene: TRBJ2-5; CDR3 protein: CASSQTGLAIQETQYF; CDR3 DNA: TGCGCCAGCAGCCAAACGGGACTAGCGATCCAAGAGACCCAGTACTTC
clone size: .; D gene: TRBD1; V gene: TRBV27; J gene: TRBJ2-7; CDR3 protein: CASSFLGQGGNEQYF; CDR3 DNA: TGTGCCAGCAGTTTTCTTGGACAGGGCGGCAACGAGCAGTACTTC
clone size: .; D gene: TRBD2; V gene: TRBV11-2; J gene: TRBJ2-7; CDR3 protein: CASSRLAPYEQYF; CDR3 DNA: TGTGCCAGCAGCCGACTAGCTCCCTACGAGCAGTACTTC
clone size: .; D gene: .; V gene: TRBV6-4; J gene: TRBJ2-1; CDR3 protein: CASSDSTGGVREQFF; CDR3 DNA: TGTGCCAGCAGTGACTCGACCGGAGGGGTAAGAGAGCAGTTCTTC
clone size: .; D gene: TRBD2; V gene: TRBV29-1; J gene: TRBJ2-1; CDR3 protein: CSVEDPGSGGHGQFF; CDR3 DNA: TGCAGCGTTGAAGATCCAGGTAGCGGGGGGCATGGGCAGTTCTTC
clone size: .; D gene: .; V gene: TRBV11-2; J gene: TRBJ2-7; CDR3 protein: CASSSGGQFEQYF; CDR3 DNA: TGTGCCAGCAGCTCGGGGGGACAGTTCGAGCAGTACTTC
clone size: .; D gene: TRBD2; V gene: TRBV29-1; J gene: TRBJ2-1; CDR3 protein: CSVETSGSYEQFF; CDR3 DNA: TGCAGCGTTGAGACTAGCGGGAGTTATGAGCAGTTCTTC
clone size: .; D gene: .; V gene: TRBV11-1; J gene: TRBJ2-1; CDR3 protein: CASSLEQGPFNEQFF; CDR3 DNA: TGTGCCAGCAGCTTAGAACAGGGTCCTTTCAATGAGCAGTTCTTC
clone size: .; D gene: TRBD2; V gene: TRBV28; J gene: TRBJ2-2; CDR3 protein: CASSEAGAGFGGELFF; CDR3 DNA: TGTGCCAGCTCGGAAGCGGGAGCGGGGTTTGGCGGGGAGCTGTTTTTT
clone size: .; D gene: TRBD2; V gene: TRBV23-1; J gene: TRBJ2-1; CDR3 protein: CASSQTRGLPGGRVIDEQFF; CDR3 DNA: TGCGCCAGCAGTCAGACGAGAGGACTCCCGGGGGGACGGGTTATAGATGAGCAGTTCTTC
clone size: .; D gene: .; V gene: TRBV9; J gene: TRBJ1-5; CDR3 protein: CASSPGLVTRGNQPQHF; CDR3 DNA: TGTGCCAGCAGCCCCGGGCTAGTCACAAGGGGCAATCAGCCCCAGCATTTT
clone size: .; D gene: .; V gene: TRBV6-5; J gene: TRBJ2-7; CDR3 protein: CASSPDPYEQYF; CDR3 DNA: TGTGCCAGCAGTCCGGATCCCTACGAGCAGTACTTC
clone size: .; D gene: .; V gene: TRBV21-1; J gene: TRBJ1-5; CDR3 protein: CASSTNPAGERPGNQPQHF; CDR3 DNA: TGTGCCAGCAGCACAAACCCGGCCGGAGAGCGTCCGGGCAATCAGCCCCAGCATTTT
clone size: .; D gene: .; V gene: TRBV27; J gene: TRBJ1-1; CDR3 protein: CASSFNQGRATEAFF; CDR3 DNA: TGTGCCAGCAGTTTTAATCAGGGGCGGGCCACTGAAGCTTTCTTT
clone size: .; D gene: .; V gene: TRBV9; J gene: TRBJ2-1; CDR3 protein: CASSADGRLYNEQFF; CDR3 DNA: TGTGCCAGCAGCGCGGACGGTCGACTCTACAATGAGCAGTTCTTC
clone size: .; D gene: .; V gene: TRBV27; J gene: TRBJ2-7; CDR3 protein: CASSLSAGNYEQYF; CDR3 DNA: TGTGCCAGCAGTTTATCGGCTGGAAACTACGAGCAGTACTTC
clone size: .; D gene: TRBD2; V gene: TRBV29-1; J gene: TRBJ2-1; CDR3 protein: CSVTGLAGRPSSYNEQFF; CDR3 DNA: TGCAGCGTTACGGGACTAGCGGGGCGTCCTAGCTCCTACAATGAGCAGTTCTTC
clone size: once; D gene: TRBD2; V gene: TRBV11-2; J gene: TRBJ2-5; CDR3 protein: CASSLLLAGGRETQYF; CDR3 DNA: TGTGCCAGCAGCTTACTTCTAGCGGGGGGTCGAGAGACCCAGTACTTC
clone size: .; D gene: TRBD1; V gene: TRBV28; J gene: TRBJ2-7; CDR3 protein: CASRHGGRQGDEQYF; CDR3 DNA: TGTGCCAGCAGGCACGGTGGTAGACAGGGGGACGAGCAGTACTTC
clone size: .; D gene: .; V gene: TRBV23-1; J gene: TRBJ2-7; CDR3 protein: CASSQLSERGKGYEQYF; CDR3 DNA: TGCGCCAGCAGTCAATTGAGCGAACGAGGAAAAGGCTACGAGCAGTACTTC
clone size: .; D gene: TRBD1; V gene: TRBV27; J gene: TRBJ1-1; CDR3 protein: CASSLDRGATEAFF; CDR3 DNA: TGTGCCAGCAGTTTGGACAGGGGCGCCACTGAAGCTTTCTTT
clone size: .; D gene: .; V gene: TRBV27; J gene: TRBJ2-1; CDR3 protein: CASSLMWDSLIDEQFF; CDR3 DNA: TGTGCCAGCAGTTTAATGTGGGACTCTCTTATCGATGAGCAGTTCTTC
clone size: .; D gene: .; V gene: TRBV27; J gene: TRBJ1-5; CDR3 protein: CASSPRGLHQPQHF; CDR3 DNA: TGTGCCAGCAGTCCGAGGGGTTTGCATCAGCCCCAGCATTTT
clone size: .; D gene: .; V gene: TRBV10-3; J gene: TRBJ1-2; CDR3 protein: CAISESHRDPYGYTF; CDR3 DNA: TGTGCCATCAGTGAGTCGCACAGGGACCCTTATGGCTACACCTTC
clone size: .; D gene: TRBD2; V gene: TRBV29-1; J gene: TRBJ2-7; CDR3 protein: CSVRGDTTGLAPTYEQYF; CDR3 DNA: TGCAGCGTCCGGGGGGACACCACGGGACTAGCGCCCACCTACGAGCAGTACTTC
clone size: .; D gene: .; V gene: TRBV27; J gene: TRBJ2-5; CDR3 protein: CASSLSPGTQKETQYF; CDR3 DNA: TGTGCCAGCAGTTTATCCCCCGGGACACAGAAAGAGACCCAGTACTTC
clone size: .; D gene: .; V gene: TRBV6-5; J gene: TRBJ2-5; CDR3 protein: CASSYSGATQETQYF; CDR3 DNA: TGTGCCAGCAGTTACTCAGGGGCCACCCAAGAGACCCAGTACTTC
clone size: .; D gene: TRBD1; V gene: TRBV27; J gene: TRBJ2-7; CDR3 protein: CASSLLGTGVDEQYF; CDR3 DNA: TGTGCCAGCAGTTTATTAGGGACAGGGGTGGACGAGCAGTACTTC
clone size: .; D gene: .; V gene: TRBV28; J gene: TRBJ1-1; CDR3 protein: CASSLGGENTEAFF; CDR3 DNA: TGTGCCAGCAGTTTAGGCGGTGAGAACACTGAAGCTTTCTTT
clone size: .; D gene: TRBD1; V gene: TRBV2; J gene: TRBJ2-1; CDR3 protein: CASSDWTGDNEQFF; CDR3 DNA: TGTGCCAGCAGTGACTGGACAGGGGATAATGAGCAGTTCTTC
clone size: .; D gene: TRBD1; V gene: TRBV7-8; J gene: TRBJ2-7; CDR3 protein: CASSMSGTGSYEQYF; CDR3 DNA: TGTGCCAGCAGCATGTCCGGGACAGGGTCCTACGAGCAGTACTTC
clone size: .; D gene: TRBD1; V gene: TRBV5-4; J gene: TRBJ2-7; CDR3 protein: CASSLEGQGPYEQYF; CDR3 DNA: TGTGCCAGCAGCTTGGAGGGACAGGGACCCTACGAGCAGTACTTC
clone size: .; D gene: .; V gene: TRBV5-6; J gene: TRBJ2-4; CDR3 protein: CASSLSGLAKNIQYF; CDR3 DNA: TGTGCCAGCAGCTTGTCGGGCCTAGCCAAAAACATTCAGTACTTC
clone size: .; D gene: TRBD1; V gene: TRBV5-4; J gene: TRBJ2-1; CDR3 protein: CASSLAGGAYDEQFF; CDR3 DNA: TGTGCCAGCAGCTTGGCAGGGGGCGCTTACGATGAGCAGTTCTTC